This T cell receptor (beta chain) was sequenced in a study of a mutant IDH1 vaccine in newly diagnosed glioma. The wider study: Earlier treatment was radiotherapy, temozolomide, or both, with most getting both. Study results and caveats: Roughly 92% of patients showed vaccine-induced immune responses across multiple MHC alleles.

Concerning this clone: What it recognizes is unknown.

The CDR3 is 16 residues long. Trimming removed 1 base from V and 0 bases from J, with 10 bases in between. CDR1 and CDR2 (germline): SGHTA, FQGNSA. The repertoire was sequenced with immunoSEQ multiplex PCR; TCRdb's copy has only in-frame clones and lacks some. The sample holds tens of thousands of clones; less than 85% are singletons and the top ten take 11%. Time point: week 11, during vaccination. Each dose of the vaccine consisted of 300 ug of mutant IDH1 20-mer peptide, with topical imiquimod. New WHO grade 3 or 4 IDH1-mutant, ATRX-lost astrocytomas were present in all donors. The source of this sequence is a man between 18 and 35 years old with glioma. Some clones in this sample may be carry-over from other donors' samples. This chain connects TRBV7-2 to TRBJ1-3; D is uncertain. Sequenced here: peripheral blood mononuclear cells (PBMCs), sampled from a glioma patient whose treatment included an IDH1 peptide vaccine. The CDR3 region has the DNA TGTGCCAGCAGCTTAGTAGGCCCCTTCTCTGGAAACACCATATATTTT. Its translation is CASSLVGPFSGNTIYF.